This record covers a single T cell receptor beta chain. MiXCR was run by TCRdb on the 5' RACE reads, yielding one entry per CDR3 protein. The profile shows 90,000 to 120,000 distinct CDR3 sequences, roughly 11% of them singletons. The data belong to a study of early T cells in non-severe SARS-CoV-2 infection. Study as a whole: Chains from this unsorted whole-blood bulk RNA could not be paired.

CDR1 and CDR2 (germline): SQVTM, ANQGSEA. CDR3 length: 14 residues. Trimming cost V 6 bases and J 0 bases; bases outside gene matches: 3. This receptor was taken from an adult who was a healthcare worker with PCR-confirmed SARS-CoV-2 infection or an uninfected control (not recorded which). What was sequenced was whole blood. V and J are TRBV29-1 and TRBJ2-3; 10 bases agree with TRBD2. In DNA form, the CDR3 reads TGCAGCGTGCTAGCGGGGGCTAGCACAGATACGCAGTATTTT. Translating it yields CSVLAGASTDTQYF.